The TCR beta chain described here comes from a study of cytomegalovirus exposure and HLA in healthy donors (dated by TCRdb to the late 2010s). In terms of the full investigation: According to an earlier analysis of a few hundred of the donors, about 179 million T cells yielded 90 million to 130 million unique TCR beta sequences and 276 Gb of sequence data. To study patterns of TCR occurrence, a later analysis re-analyzed previously published TCR beta repertoires from several hundred donors and added high-resolution HLA genotyping. The study was designed to test whether signatures of past pathogen exposure could be identified by cataloging public T cell receptors. In the later analysis, no new phenotypic data were used to find candidate immune exposures; instead, reliance was placed on TCR beta sequences and their occurrence across donors. The number of typed donors differed by locus: about 620-640 for A, B, C, DRB1 and DQB1; some 500 for DQA1; around 580 for DPA1; and approximately 450 for DPB1. The T cell repertoires of 670 or so subjects were profiled by immunosequencing and related to cytomegalovirus serostatus. About 280 gigabases of sequencing data and roughly 90 million unique TCR sequences were included in an early release covering over 600 HLA-typed donors. Every repertoire in the discovery cohort had been generated on one and the same sequencing platform. An earlier analysis of about 620 of the donors applied high-throughput TCR beta sequencing to assess whether each TCR beta V gene segment acted as functional or pseudogenic. Of the roughly 410 genotyped donors, roughly 80% were placed in the genetic ancestry cluster associated with self-reported Caucasian donors. Genome-wide SNP genotypes for about 60% of the 666 donors were used in a later genetic analysis, which treated that subset as a discovery cohort. The study combined high-throughput TCR immunosequencing, statistical association of individual TCRs with disease status, and machine learning to predict cytomegalovirus infection status. HLA typing included class I and class II loci at four-digit resolution. Donor age, sex, ethnicity and CMV serostatus were collected together with the repertoire data. In addition to the first cohort of several hundred subjects, a separate validation cohort of approximately 120 different subjects was used. Roughly 5 DR-DQ haplotypes were treated as single units for association and clustering because of strong linkage in the cohort. Among 300 to 500 genotyped donors of the cohort, an average of about 220,000 unique TCR beta nucleotide sequences was sequenced per donor, of which approximately 18% were non-productive. Results the study describes overall, beyond this receptor: Because HLA typing was missing for some donors at each locus, association tests included only the typed subset. In a later analysis, several top co-occurrence clusters were reported to appear linked to parvovirus B19, influenza, CMV and Epstein-Barr virus. A further reported finding was that TCR beta sequences accurately predicted the HLA-A and HLA-B alleles for most subjects in the first cohort. According to the authors, the approach could potentially be generalized to other disease states and immunological phenotypes. In vitro tests confirmed that three of the cytomegalovirus-associated TCR beta chains recognize cytomegalovirus antigens. Correlated functional status among segregating V segments might reflect linkage disequilibrium, but an unknown experimental factor could not be ruled out. The classifier was reported to diagnose cytomegalovirus status with high specificity and sensitivity in both the original and validation cohorts. The presence/absence analyses assumed that sequencing depth was roughly uniform across donors, and that assumption may not be true. Most TCR sequences were observed very rarely across donors, whereas some public TCRs were present in many individuals. In a later genetic analysis, fewer N-insertions in productive TCRs were reported among donors in an Asian-associated ancestry cluster than the roughly 700-donor mean. At a false discovery rate of 0.05, a later analysis linked 15,000 to 20,000 TCR beta sequences to specific HLA alleles. In a later analysis, HLA-associated TCR beta chains were found to be more clonally expanded and to have lower generation probabilities than equally common non-associated chains. The only immune exposure information available for the cohort was CMV serostatus. A later analysis found that most CMV-associated TCR beta chains appeared HLA-restricted, with HLA associations seemingly driven largely by CMV exposure. A later analysis found that TCR association rates varied across HLA loci, with DRB1 alleles showing the most associated TCRs and HLA-C alleles the fewest. In this cohort, only TCR beta chains were sequenced, and detectable features were limited by the absence of alpha or paired-chain data. When HLA alleles, especially DR and DQ, strongly co-occurred, attributing TCR associations to individual alleles was difficult. The study gave a list of about 170 TCR beta chains associated with cytomegalovirus. Because counts were too low, seventeen rarely observed V segments, including chromosome 9 orphons, were excluded from the earlier analysis of several hundred of the donors. Some IMGT-functional V segments, including TRBV6-2 and TRBV6-3, could not be distinguished by the 87-base-pair reads and were therefore excluded. In an earlier analysis of 450 to 750 of the donors, most TCR beta V segments appeared in productive rearrangements about 87% or about 30% of the time, broadly matching IMGT annotations. An association between a missense DCLRE1C variant and V-gene and J-gene trimming of TCR beta chains was found in a later genetic analysis and replicated in an independent cohort. The sequencing pipeline was judged likely to have produced a cluster of highly shared sequence variants as a technical artifact.

Receptor libraries were prepared by the immunoSEQ multiplex PCR assay. For the multiplex PCR, a mixture combining 60 forward primers for TCR Vbeta segments and 13 reverse primers for TCR Jbeta segments was used. The CDR3 region of rearranged TCR beta genes was amplified from genomic DNA with a multiplex PCR assay. Amplified TCR beta libraries were sequenced as 87-base-pair reads on the Illumina HiSeq System. In the source study's methods: In a later analysis, about 80 million unique TCR beta chains were counted across the 500 to 850 repertoires, and around 10 million of these chains were shared by at least two donors. To remove PCR and sequencing errors, raw reads were error-corrected and collapsed into unique sequences using a nearest-neighbor algorithm that merged closely related sequences. Alignment of CDR3 sequences to IMGT reference sequences was used to assign V, D and J gene segments. For a sequence to be retained, a match of at least six nucleotides to both a V gene segment and a J gene segment was required. A rearrangement was called productive if the CDR3 had no stop codons and remained in frame with V and J, and every other rearrangement was called non-productive. CDR3 was defined by IMGT convention, running from the second conserved V-encoded cysteine to the conserved J-encoded phenylalanine. The earlier analysis of about 620 of the donors excluded sequences that lacked an unambiguous match to a single V gene segment. In an earlier analysis of about 590 of the donors, a V segment was called functional when productive rearrangements were above 56.7%, and segregating when the standard deviation between donors exceeded 5%. A statistical classification framework was developed to diagnose cytomegalovirus status using the catalog of TCR beta chain sequences. A later analysis assigned V and J genes by comparing TCR nucleotide sequences with IMGT/GENE-DB human TR gene sequences. The TCRdist pipeline was used in a later analysis to assign CDR3 sequences and most-parsimonious VDJ recombination scenarios. In a later analysis, each TCR beta chain was defined by its CDR3 amino acid sequence together with its V-gene family, and reads lacking a unique V-gene family were excluded. As a way to deal with suspected cross-contamination and a sequencing artifact, a later analysis dropped 640 or so nucleotide sequences that were highly shared and had low generation probability. For each public chain, a later analysis derived a clonal expansion index from normalized ranks of inferred template counts within each repertoire. In a later analysis, generation probabilities were computed with a VDJ recombination model fitted to out-of-frame rearrangements, and the resulting probabilities were checked against IGoR. A later analysis scored TCR-TCR, TCR-HLA and TCR-CMV co-occurrence with hypergeometric tests, applying a repertoire-size bias correction to TCR pairs. In a later analysis, false discovery rates were estimated by permuting HLA or CMV assignments 20 times. A later analysis grouped co-occurring TCRs with DBSCAN, adding TCRdist sequence similarity when clustering within HLA-allele-positive subsets. For co-occurrence clustering, repertoires with fewer than 30,000 or more than 120,000 public chains were excluded, along with a handful of repertoires with anomalous nucleotide sharing. In TCRdb, the immuneACCESS table is reduced to in-frame sequences with V and J assigned. These tables do not hold every clone; where another copy was compared, an unresolved V gene accounts for under half, and the others remain unexplained. Clone size and the V and J calls come from that table; the DNA yielded D and trimming. This sample lists 220,000 or so clones; 65% to 85% were detected once. About 1.5% of the sample rests with the top ten.

In total, roughly 710 healthy bone marrow donors made up the cohort. At the time of sampling, all cohort members were nominally healthy, though unrecorded immune exposures were likely present. The donor was CMV seronegative and belonged to the group of 350 to 400 seronegative cohort members. Every donor gave a peripheral blood sample, and the peripheral blood mononuclear cells from that sample were used for TCR beta sequencing. The Qiagen DNeasy Blood Extraction Kit was used to extract genomic DNA from the blood cell samples. With regard to this clone: The antigen this receptor binds is unknown. No clone much larger than this one lies a single base away; base qualities are absent.

The cysteine opens and the phenylalanine closes a CDR3 of 13 amino acids. The retained sequence is limited to the CDR3, 39 bases, with the frame set at the first base. CDR1 SGDLS and CDR2 YYNGEE were looked up in the germline V gene. Trimming takes 4 bases from V and 7 bases from J, and the germline ends sit 12 bases apart. This clonotype was obtained from a man aged 50-59 years in good health and CMV-seronegative. The chain employs TRBV9 and TRBJ2-1; the D segment cannot be called with confidence. Source material: PBMCs. The bases read TGTGCCAGCAGCTCAAGACTGGCTAATGAGCAGTTCTTC. Its protein product is CASSSRLANEQFF.